This TCR beta chain was identified in a study of neoadjuvant nivolumab and ipilimumab in lung cancer. Study-wide points: Pretherapy blood TCR richness correlated positively with resected tumor richness. Resected tumors had greater TCR richness and clonality than uninvolved lung.

As for this clone: No antigen is known for it.

Germline V lookup: CDR1 SQVTM, CDR2 ANQGSEA. CDR3 length: 14 amino acids. Trimming shortened V by 4 bases and J by 4 bases, and 13 bases separated the two germline ends. TCRdb keeps only in-frame clones here, not all; method: immunoSEQ multiplex PCR. This sample has about 28,000 clones, with 83% found just once. This rearrangement joins TRBV29-1 to TRBJ1-4; D not certain. The source is an adult with non-small cell lung cancer. The sequencing here drew on tumor tissue, taken after neoadjuvant nivolumab, alone or with ipilimumab, at or shortly before surgery. The CDR3 sequence is CSVVLADNNEKLFF. Written as DNA, the CDR3 is TGCAGCGTTGTGTTGGCAGACAATAATGAAAAACTGTTTTTT.